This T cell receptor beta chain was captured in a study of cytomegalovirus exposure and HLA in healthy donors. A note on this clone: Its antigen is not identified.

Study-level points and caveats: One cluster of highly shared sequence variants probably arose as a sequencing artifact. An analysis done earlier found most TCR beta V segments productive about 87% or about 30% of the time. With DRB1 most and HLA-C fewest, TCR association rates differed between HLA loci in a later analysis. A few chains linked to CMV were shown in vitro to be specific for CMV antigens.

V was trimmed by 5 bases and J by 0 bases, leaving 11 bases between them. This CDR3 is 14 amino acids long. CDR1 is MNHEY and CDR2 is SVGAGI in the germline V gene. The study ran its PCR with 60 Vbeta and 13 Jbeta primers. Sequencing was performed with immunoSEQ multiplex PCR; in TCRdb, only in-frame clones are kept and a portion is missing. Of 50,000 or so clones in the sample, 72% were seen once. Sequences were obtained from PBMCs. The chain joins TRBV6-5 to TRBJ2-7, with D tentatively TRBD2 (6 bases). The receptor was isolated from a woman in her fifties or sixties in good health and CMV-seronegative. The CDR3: CASSPRRDSYEQYF. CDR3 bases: TGTGCCAGCAGTCCCCGGAGGGACTCCTACGAGCAGTACTTC.